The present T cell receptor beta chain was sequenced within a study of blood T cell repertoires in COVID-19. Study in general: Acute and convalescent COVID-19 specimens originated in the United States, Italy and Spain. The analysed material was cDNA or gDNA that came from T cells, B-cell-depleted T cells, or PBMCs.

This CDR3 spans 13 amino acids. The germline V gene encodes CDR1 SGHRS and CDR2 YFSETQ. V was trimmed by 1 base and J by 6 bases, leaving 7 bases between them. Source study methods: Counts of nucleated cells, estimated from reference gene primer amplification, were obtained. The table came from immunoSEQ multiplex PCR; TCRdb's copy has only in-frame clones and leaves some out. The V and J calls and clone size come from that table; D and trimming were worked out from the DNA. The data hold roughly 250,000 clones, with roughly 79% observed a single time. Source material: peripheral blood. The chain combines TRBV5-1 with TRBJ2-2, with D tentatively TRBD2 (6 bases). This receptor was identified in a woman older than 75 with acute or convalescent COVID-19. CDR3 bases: TGCGCCAGCAGCTTGTCGGGGGCCGGGGAGCTGTTTTTT. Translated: CASSLSGAGELFF.